This T cell receptor beta chain comes out of a study of T cell changes during pregnancy in multiple sclerosis. Repertoires were generated with immunoSEQ multiplex PCR, while TCRdb's copy carries only in-frame clones and drops some. Of around 79,000 clones listed, over 80% are singletons. This CDR3 has 14 amino acids. The germline V gene has CDR1 MGHDK and CDR2 SYGVNS. V gave up 3 bases and J gave up 6 bases, with 14 bases separating them. This chain links TRBV25-1 with TRBJ1-1; possible D gene TRBD1, 6 bases. Material: CD4+ T cells from peripheral blood mononuclear cells, obtained in the second trimester of pregnancy. The origin of this receptor is a female donor with multiple sclerosis, enrolled in a pregnancy study. CDR3 coding DNA: TGTGCCAGCAGTGACCCCACAGGGAATGCTGAAGCTTTCTTT. Translated: CASSDPTGNAEAFF.